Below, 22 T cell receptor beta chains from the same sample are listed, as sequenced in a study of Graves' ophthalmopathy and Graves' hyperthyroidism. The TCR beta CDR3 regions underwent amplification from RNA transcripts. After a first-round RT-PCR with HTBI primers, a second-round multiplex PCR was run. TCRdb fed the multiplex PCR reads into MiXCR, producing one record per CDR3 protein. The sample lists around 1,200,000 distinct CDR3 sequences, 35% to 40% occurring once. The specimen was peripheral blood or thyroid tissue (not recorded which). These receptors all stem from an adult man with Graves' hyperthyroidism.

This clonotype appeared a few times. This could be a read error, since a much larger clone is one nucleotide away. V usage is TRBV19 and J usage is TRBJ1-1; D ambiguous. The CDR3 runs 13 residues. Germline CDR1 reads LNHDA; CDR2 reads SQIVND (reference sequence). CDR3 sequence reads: CASIFFRNTEASF. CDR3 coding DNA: TGTGCCAGTATTTTCTTTAGGAACACTGAAGCTTCCTTT. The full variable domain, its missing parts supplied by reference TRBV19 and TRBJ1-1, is DGGITQSPKYLFRKEGQNVTLSCEQNLNHDAMYWYRQDPGQGLRLIYYSQIVNDFQKGDIAEGYSVSREKKESFPLTVTSAQKNPTAFYLCASIFFRNTEASFGQGTRLTVV.

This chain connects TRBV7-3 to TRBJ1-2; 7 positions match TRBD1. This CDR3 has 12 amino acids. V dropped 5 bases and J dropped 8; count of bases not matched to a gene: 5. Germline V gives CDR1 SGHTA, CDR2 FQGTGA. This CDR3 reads CASSIRGGGYTF. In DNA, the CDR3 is TGTGCCAGCAGCATTCGAGGGGGCGGCTACACCTTC. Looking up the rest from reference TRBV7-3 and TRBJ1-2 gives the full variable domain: GAGVSQTPSNKVTEKGKYVELRCDPISGHTALYWYRQSLGQGPEFLIYFQGTGAADDSGLPNDRFFAVRPEGSVSTLKIQRTERGDSAVYLCASSIRGGGYTFGSGTRLTVV.

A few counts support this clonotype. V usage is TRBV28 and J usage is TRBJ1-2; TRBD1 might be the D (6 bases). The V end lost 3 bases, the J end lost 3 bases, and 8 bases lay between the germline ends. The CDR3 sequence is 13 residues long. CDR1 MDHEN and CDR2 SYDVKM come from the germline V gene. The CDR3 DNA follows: TGTGCCAGCAGTTTCGGGACATACTATGGCTACACCTTC. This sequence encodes CASSFGTYYGYTF.

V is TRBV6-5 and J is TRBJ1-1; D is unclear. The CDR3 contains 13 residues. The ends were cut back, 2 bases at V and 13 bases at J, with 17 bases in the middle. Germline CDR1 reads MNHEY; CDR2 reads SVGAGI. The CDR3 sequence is CASSYGGDLLVFF. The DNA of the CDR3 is TGTGCCAGCAGTTACGGCGGTGACCTTCTCGTTTTCTTT.

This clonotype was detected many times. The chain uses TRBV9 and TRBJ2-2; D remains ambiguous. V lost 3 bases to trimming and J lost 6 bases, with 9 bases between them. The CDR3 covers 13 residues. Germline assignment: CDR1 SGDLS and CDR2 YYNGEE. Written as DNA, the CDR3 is TGTGCCAGCAGCGATTATATCGCCGGGGAGCTGTTTTTT. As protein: CASSDYIAGELFF.

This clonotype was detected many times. The CDR3: CATSDPLWGNTGELFF. For the CDR3, the DNA is TGTGCCACCAGTGATCCTCTATGGGGAAACACCGGGGAGCTGTTTTTT. The chain recombines TRBV24-1 with TRBJ2-2; D is unresolved. The CDR3 covers 16 residues. The V and J ends lost 3 bases and 2 bases respectively, with 12 bases between them. Germline V gene lookup returns CDR1 KGHDR and CDR2 SFDVKD.

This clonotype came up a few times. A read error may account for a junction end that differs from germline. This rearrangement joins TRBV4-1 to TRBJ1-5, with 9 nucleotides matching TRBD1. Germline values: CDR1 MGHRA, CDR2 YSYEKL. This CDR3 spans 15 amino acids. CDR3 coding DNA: TGTGCCAGCAGCCAAGCGGGGACAGGGTATGAGCCCCAGCATTTT. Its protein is CASSQAGTGYEPQHF.

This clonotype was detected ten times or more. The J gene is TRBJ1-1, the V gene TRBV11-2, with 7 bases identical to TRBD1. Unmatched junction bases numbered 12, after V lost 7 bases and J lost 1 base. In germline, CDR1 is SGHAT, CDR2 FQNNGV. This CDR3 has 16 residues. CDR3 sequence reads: CASTRQGPNTNTEAFF. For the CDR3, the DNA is TGTGCCAGCACGAGACAGGGCCCCAATACGAACACTGAAGCTTTCTTT.

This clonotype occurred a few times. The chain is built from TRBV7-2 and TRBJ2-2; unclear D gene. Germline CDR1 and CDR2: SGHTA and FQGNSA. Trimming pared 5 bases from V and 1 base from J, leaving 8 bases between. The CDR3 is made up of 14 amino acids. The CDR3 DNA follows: TGTGCCAGCAGCCCCCTACTGAACACCGGGGAGCTGTTTTTT. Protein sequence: CASSPLLNTGELFF.

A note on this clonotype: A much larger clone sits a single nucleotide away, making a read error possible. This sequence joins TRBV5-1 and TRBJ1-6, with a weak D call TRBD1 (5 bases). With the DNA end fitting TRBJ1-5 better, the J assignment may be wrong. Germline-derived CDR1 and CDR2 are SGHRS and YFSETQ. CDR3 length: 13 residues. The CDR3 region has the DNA TGCGCCAACAGCTTGGAGGGGACTCAGCCCCAGCATTTT. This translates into CANSLEGTQPQHF.

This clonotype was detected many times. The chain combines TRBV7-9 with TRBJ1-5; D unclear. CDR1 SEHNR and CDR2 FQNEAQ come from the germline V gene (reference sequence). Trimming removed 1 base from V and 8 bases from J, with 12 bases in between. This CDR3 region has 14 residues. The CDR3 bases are TGTGCCAGCAGCTTAGAACACGGCTCTGAGCCCCAGCATTTT. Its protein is CASSLEHGSEPQHF.

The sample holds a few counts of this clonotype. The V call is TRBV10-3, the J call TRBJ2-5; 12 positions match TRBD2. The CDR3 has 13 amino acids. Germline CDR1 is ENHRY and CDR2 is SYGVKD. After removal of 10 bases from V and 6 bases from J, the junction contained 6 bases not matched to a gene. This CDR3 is CATTSGRGQTQYF. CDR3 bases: TGTGCCACGACTAGCGGGAGAGGTCAGACCCAGTACTTC.

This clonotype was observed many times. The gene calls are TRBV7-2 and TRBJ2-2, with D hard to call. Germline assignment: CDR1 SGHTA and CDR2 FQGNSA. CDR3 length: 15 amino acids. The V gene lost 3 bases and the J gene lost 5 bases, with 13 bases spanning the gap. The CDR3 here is CASSFLVRTTGELFF. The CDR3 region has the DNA TGTGCCAGCAGCTTTTTGGTCAGAACAACCGGGGAGCTGTTTTTT.

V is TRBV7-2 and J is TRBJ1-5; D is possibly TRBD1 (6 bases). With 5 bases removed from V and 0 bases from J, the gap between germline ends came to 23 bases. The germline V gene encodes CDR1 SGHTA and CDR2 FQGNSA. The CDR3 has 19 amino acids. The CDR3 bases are TGTGCCAGCAGCCATTCACAGGGTTGGGGACCTTTTAGCAATCAGCCCCAGCATTTT. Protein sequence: CASSHSQGWGPFSNQPQHF.

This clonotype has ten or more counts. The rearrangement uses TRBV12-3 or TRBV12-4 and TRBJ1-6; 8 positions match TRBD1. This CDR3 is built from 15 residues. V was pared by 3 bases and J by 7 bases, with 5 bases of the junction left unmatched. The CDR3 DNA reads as TGTGCCAGCAGTTTGCAGGGGGCGCGGAATTCACCCCTCCACTTT. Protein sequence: CASSLQGARNSPLHF.

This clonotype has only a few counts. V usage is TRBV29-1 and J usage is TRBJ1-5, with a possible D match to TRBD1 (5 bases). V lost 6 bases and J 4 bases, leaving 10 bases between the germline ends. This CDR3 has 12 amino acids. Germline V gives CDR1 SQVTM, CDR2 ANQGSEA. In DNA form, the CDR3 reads TGCAGCGTAGACAGACTTAATCAGCCCCAGCATTTT. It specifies CSVDRLNQPQHF.

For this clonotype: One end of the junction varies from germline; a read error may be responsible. CDR3 nucleotides: TGTGCCAGCAGCCAAGATCGAGGACTAGCGATCTCGGAGACCCAGTGCTTC. Translation: CASSQDRGLAISETQCF. This chain joins TRBV3-1 and TRBJ2-5; 9 positions agree with TRBD2. Germline V gene lookup returns CDR1 LGHDT and CDR2 YNNKEL (reference sequence). CDR3 size: 17 residues.

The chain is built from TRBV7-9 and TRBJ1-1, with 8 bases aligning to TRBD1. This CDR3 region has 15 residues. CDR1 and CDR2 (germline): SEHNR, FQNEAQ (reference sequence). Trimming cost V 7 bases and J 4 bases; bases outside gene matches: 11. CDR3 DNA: TGTGCCAGCACCCTCGGGGCAGGGGGCATCACTGAAGCTTTCTTT. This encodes CASTLGAGGITEAFF.

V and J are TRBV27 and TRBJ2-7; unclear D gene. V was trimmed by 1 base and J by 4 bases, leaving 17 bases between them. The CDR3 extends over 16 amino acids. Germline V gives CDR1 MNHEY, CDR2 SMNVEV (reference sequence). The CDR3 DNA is TGTGCCAGCAGTTTATTTAGTCGGGTGGAAATGTACGAGCAGTACTTC. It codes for CASSLFSRVEMYEQYF.

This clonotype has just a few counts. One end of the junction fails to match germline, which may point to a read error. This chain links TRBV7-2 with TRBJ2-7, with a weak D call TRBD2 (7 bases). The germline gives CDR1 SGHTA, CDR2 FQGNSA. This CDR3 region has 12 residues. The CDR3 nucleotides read TGTGCCAGCAGCCCGGGGGGCGGGGAGCTGTACTTC. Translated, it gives CASSPGGGELYF.

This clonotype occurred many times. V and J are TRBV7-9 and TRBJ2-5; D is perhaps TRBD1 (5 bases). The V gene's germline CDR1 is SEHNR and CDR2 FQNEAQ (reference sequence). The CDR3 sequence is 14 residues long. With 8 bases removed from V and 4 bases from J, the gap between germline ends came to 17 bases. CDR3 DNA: TGTGCCAGCGAAATTCAGGGCCTTCTAGAGACCCAGTACTTC. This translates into CASEIQGLLETQYF.

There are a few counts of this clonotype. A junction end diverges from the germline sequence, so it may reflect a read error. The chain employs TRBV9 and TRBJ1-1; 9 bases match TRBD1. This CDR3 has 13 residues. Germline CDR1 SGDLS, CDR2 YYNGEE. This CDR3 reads CASSAGQGTEALF. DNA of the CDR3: TGTGCCAGCAGCGCGGGACAGGGCACTGAAGCTCTCTTT. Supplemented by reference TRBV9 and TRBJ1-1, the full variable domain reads DSGVTQTPKHLITATGQRVTLRCSPRSGDLSVYWYQQSLDQGLQFLIQYYNGEERAKGNILERFSAQQFPDLHSELNLSSLELGDSALYFCASSAGQGTEALFGQGTRLTVV.